This T cell receptor beta chain was recorded in a study of T-cell memory formation after mild COVID-19. Study-wide background: TCR clusters largely stayed donor specific.

V gave up 6 bases and J gave up 1 base, with 9 bases separating them. CDR3 size: 13 residues. Germline assignment: CDR1 MNHEY and CDR2 SVGAGI. Each CDR3 protein gets one entry after TCRdb re-called the 5' RACE reads with MiXCR. The sample holds about 190,000 distinct CDR3 sequences, roughly 27% seen once. The origin of this receptor is an adult woman who had mild COVID-19 (a few samples of this study predate the infection). Cell type and time point are not known. The V gene is TRBV6-5, the J gene TRBJ1-1; D gene uncertain. Material: PBMCs or a T cell subset sorted from them (not recorded which). CDR3 DNA: TGTGCCAGCAGAACATATCGGAACACTGAAGCTTTCTTT. It specifies CASRTYRNTEAFF.